These 24 T cell receptor beta chains came from one sample sequenced in a study of blood T cells in healthy people across ages. A second PCR, run for roughly 7 to 12 cycles, used a sample-barcoded 5' primer plus a J-beta primer mix. TCRdb re-called the 5' RACE reads through MiXCR, storing one row per CDR3 protein. The sample includes some 1,800,000 distinct CDR3 sequences, around 40% of them seen just once. Sequencing used blood. These receptors all stem from a human donor in good health.

The chain has TRBV28 and TRBJ2-4; D remains ambiguous. Germline-derived CDR1 and CDR2 are MDHEN and SYDVKM. This CDR3 has 12 amino acids. V gave up 6 bases and J gave up 9 bases, with 12 bases separating them. CDR3 in amino acids: CASSHPIRIQYF. The CDR3 DNA reads TGTGCCAGCAGCCATCCCATCCGCATTCAGTACTTC.

The rearrangement uses TRBV3-1 and TRBJ1-2; weak D call: TRBD1 (6 bases). V lost 3 bases, J lost 7 bases, and 15 bases lay in between. Germline CDR1 and CDR2: LGHDT and YNNKEL (reference sequence). This CDR3 has 14 amino acids. CDR3 sequence (DNA): TGTGCCAGCAGCCACCCTTCGACAGGTCGTGGCTACACCTTC. Translated, it gives CASSHPSTGRGYTF.

The V and J genes are TRBV9 and TRBJ2-7, with TRBD2 identical over 10 bases. There are 14 residues in the CDR3. Losses at the gene ends were 5 bases for V and 9 bases for J; bases not matched to a gene: 11. The germline gives CDR1 SGDLS, CDR2 YYNGEE. CDR3 bases: TGTGCCAGCAGTTTTACTAGCGGGGTCGGTGGGCAGTACTTC. It yields the protein CASSFTSGVGGQYF.

The rearrangement links TRBV5-1 to TRBJ2-5, with a possible D match to TRBD2 (5 bases). The CDR3 runs to 17 residues. Germline CDR1 and CDR2: SGHRS and YFSETQ. V was shortened by 0 bases and J by 7 bases, with 22 bases between the two germline ends. CDR3 region: CASSLVVSEVVRVTQYF. In DNA form, the CDR3 reads TGCGCCAGCAGCTTGGTTGTATCGGAGGTTGTGAGGGTGACCCAGTACTTC.

Remarks on this clonotype: At one end, the junction sequence differs from germline, possibly due to a read error. The chain has TRBV12-3 or TRBV12-4 and TRBJ1-2; perhaps TRBD1 as D (6 bases). This CDR3 comprises 11 residues. CDR3 sequence reads: CASSPGAGCTF. CDR3 bases: TGTGCCAGCAGTCCGGGGGCAGGCTGCACCTTC.

The chain employs TRBV9 and TRBJ2-1; tentative D call: TRBD1 (6 bases). The length of the CDR3 is 15 residues. Germline CDR1 and CDR2: SGDLS and YYNGEE. V lost 0 bases to trimming and J lost 5 bases, with 12 bases between them. As DNA, the CDR3 is TGTGCCAGCAGCGTAGGACAGGCATTAAACAATGAGCAGTTCTTC. It encodes CASSVGQALNNEQFF.

The rearrangement joins TRBV5-1 to TRBJ2-3; 7 bases align to TRBD2. The V segment lost 5 bases and the J segment 2 bases; nucleotides outside the gene matches: 8. Germline V gene lookup returns CDR1 SGHRS and CDR2 YFSETQ. The CDR3 is 15 amino acids. The CDR3 protein is CASRIFGRHTDTQYF. The CDR3 DNA reads TGCGCCAGCAGGATATTCGGGAGGCACACAGATACGCAGTATTTT.

The chain employs TRBV29-1 and TRBJ2-5; 8 nucleotides align to TRBD2. Germline V lookup: CDR1 SQVTM, CDR2 ANQGSEA. V was clipped by 3 bases and J by 7 bases; unmatched bases: 7. The CDR3 consists of 13 residues. The CDR3 spells CSVEAAGGGTQYF. CDR3 bases: TGCAGCGTTGAGGCCGCCGGGGGGGGGACCCAGTACTTC. Full variable domain (missing parts from reference TRBV29-1 and TRBJ2-5): SAVISQKPSRDICQRGTSLTIQCQVDSQVTMMFWYRQQPGQSLTLIATANQGSEATYESGFVIDKFPISRPNLTFSTLTVSNMSPEDSSIYLCSVEAAGGGTQYFGPGTRLLVL.

The chain is built from TRBV4-3 and TRBJ2-7, with TRBD2 matching over 7 bases. Trimming at V came to 0 bases and at J to 0 bases, leaving 11 bases not matched to a gene. The germline V gene encodes CDR1 LGHNA and CDR2 YSLEER. CDR3 size: 18 residues. The CDR3 bases are TGCGCCAGCAGCCAAGATCTGATGGGAGGGCTCCTCTCCTACGAGCAGTACTTC. Encoded protein: CASSQDLMGGLLSYEQYF.

The chain is built from TRBV7-2 and TRBJ2-5; TRBD2 matches at 9 bases. The ends lost 5 bases at V and 4 bases at J; junction bases unmatched: 8. Germline CDR1 and CDR2: SGHTA and FQGNSA. This CDR3 has 15 amino acids. The CDR3 here is CASSPLGLAGETQYF. The CDR3 bases are TGTGCCAGCAGCCCCTTGGGACTAGCCGGAGAGACCCAGTACTTC.

The rearrangement uses TRBV7-6 and TRBJ1-5; D perhaps matches TRBD1 (5 bases). V shed 5 bases and J shed 1 base, with 27 bases lying between them. Per germline, CDR1 SGHVS and CDR2 FNYEAQ. The CDR3 has 20 amino acids. This CDR3 is CASSPNFRDGETLSNQPQHF. CDR3 coding DNA: TGTGCCAGCAGCCCAAATTTCCGGGACGGAGAGACTTTGAGCAATCAGCCCCAGCATTTT.

This rearrangement joins TRBV20-1 to TRBJ2-7, with D unresolved. The CDR3 length is 12 residues. Trimming took off 6 bases at V and 0 bases at J, with 9 bases between the two ends. Germline V gives CDR1 DFQATT, CDR2 SNEGSKA (reference sequence). In DNA, the CDR3 is TGCAGTGCGAAGACATACTCCTACGAGCAGTACTTC. Translating gives CSAKTYSYEQYF.

In nucleotides, the CDR3 is TGCGCCAGCAGCCAAAGGAGAAACTATGGCTACACCTTC. Its protein product is CASSQRRNYGYTF. This rearrangement joins TRBV4-1 to TRBJ1-2; D is unresolved. The CDR3 spans 13 residues. The V end lost 2 bases, the J end lost 2 bases, and 6 bases lay between the germline ends. In germline, CDR1 is MGHRA, CDR2 YSYEKL.

The chain combines TRBV7-2 with TRBJ1-2; the D is unclear. Trimming stripped 0 bases from V and 8 bases from J, with 10 bases between. Per germline, CDR1 SGHTA and CDR2 FQGNSA. This CDR3 is 13 amino acids long. The CDR3 DNA follows: TGTGCCAGCAGCTTAGCAGGCCAATGGGGCTACACCTTC. This gives the protein CASSLAGQWGYTF.

Only one count was recorded for this clonotype. V and J are TRBV9 and TRBJ1-1; D is uncertain. This CDR3 is built from 14 residues. The V gene lost 1 base and the J gene lost 1 base, with 8 bases spanning the gap. The V gene's germline CDR1 is SGDLS and CDR2 YYNGEE. Written as DNA, the CDR3 is TGTGCCAGCAGCGTAATTGGGGAGAACACTGAAGCTTTCTTT. The encoded protein is CASSVIGENTEAFF.

This clonotype was counted at least ten times. The J gene is TRBJ1-4, the V gene TRBV5-1; D possibly corresponds to TRBD1 (6 bases). The germline V gene encodes CDR1 SGHRS and CDR2 YFSETQ. The CDR3 totals 14 residues. V lost 4 bases and J lost 8, with 15 bases in between. CDR3 sequence reads: CASSIQGLREKLFF. The CDR3 DNA is TGCGCCAGCAGCATACAGGGCCTACGGGAAAAACTGTTTTTT.

This clonotype has a count of ten or more. V usage is TRBV29-1 and J usage is TRBJ2-7; TRBD1 matches 7 bases. The germline V gene encodes CDR1 SQVTM and CDR2 ANQGSEA. The length of the CDR3 is 11 residues. With V trimmed by 5 bases and J by 3 bases, 1 base remained unmatched. CDR3: CSVNRGYEQYF. The CDR3 bases are TGCAGCGTTAACAGGGGCTACGAGCAGTACTTC.

The chain carries TRBV20-1 and TRBJ2-6, with TRBD2 identical over 7 bases. The CDR3 has 16 amino acids. The germline gives CDR1 DFQATT, CDR2 SNEGSKA (reference sequence). Losses at the gene ends were 3 bases for V and 2 bases for J; bases not matched to a gene: 7. CDR3 sequence (DNA): TGCAGTGCTAGGGGGAGGGGATCTCCTGGGGCCAACGTCCTGACTTTC. Amino acids: CSARGRGSPGANVLTF.

This chain connects TRBV29-1 to TRBJ2-1; 9 bases are shared with TRBD2. CDR3 length: 14 amino acids. Germline V gives CDR1 SQVTM, CDR2 ANQGSEA. With V trimmed by 3 bases and J by 9 bases, 9 bases remained unmatched. This chain's CDR3 is CSVEGLAGRTEQFF. CDR3 DNA: TGCAGCGTTGAGGGCCTAGCGGGGCGAACTGAGCAGTTCTTC.

The rearrangement links TRBV12-5 to TRBJ2-5; D could derive from TRBD1 or TRBD2 (5 bases each). V was clipped by 5 bases and J by 5 bases, with 15 bases between them. This CDR3 spans 14 amino acids. Germline V CDR1 and CDR2: LGHNT, FRNRAP. CDR3 sequence reads: CASGPRDGYETQYF. The CDR3 bases are TGTGCTAGTGGTCCCCGGGACGGCTATGAGACCCAGTACTTC. Supplemented by reference TRBV12-5 and TRBJ2-5, the full variable domain reads DARVTQTPRHKVTEMGQEVTMRCQPILGHNTVFWYRQTMMQGLELLAYFRNRAPLDDSGMPKDRFSAEMPDATLATLKIQPSEPRDSAVYFCASGPRDGYETQYFGPGTRLLVL.

The chain links TRBV9 to TRBJ2-5; D may match TRBD1 or TRBD2 (6 bases each). Trimming stripped 3 bases from V and 4 bases from J, with 13 bases between. Per the germline V gene, CDR1 is SGDLS and CDR2 is YYNGEE. This CDR3 is 14 amino acids long. Here the CDR3 reads CASSGTQGGETQYF. The CDR3 nucleotides read TGTGCCAGCAGCGGTACACAGGGAGGAGAGACCCAGTACTTC.

Only a few counts were recorded for this clonotype. The chain has TRBV20-1 and TRBJ2-1; the D gene is possibly TRBD2 (6 bases). CDR1 DFQATT and CDR2 SNEGSKA come from the germline V gene (reference sequence). The CDR3 spans 16 residues. The germline V and J ends were trimmed by 0 bases and 8 bases, with 20 bases remaining between them. This CDR3 is CSARDPDYWGDHEQFF. The CDR3, as DNA: TGCAGTGCTAGAGACCCAGACTACTGGGGGGACCATGAGCAGTTCTTC.

This clonotype turned up a few times. The rearrangement links TRBV7-6 to TRBJ2-1; TRBD1 or TRBD2 may be the D gene (6 bases each). The CDR3 spans 16 residues. CDR1 is SGHVS and CDR2 is FNYEAQ in the germline V gene. The germline V and J ends were trimmed by 5 bases and 6 bases, with 20 bases remaining between them. The DNA for the CDR3 is TGTGCCAGCAGCCCCTCATTTTTCGGGGGCACCAATGAGCAGTTCTTC. Translating gives CASSPSFFGGTNEQFF. Based on the CDR3 plus reference TRBV7-6 and TRBJ2-1, the full variable domain is GAGVSQSPRYKVTKRGQDVALRCDPISGHVSLYWYRQALGQGPEFLTYFNYEAQQDKSGLPNDRFSAERPEGSISTLTIQRTEQRDSAMYRCASSPSFFGGTNEQFFGPGTRLTVL.

A few counts support this clonotype. The V gene is TRBV6-1, the J gene TRBJ2-3; 9 nucleotides align to TRBD2. With 6 bases clipped from V and 1 base from J, the junction kept 2 bases outside the gene matches. CDR1 MNHNS and CDR2 SASEGT come from the germline V gene. The CDR3 loop spans 14 amino acids. As DNA, the CDR3 is TGTGCCAGCAGGCCTAGCGGGGGCACAGATACGCAGTATTTT. Translation: CASRPSGGTDTQYF.